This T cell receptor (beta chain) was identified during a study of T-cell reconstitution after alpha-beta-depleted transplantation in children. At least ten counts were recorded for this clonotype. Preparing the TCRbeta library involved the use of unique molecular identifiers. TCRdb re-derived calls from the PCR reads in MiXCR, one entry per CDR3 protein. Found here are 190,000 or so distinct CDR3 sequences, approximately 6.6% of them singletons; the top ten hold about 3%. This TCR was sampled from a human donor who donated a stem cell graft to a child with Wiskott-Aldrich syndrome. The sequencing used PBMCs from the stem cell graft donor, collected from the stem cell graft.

Here the CDR3 DNA reads TGTGCCAGCAGTGAAGCGAACAGGGGGAGGGATACGCAGTATTTT. Protein: CASSEANRGRDTQYF. The chain is built from TRBV2 and TRBJ2-3, with TRBD1 identical over 8 bases. V lost 0 bases to trimming and J lost 6 bases; unmatched junction nucleotides: 5. The CDR3 is 15 amino acids. CDR1 and CDR2 from the germline V gene are SNHLY and FYNNEI.